The 13 T cell receptor beta chains reported below all come from one sample, sequenced in a study of CD8 T cells in Susac syndrome. Random hexamers primed reverse transcription of about 0.45 to 1 ug RNA. MiXCR, applied by TCRdb to the immunoSEQ multiplex PCR reads, yields one record per CDR3 protein. The sample lists nearly 200,000 distinct CDR3 sequences, 90% to 95% occurring once. The material sequenced was CD4+ T cells from PBMCs. These receptors came from a human donor with multiple sclerosis.

The V call is TRBV3-1, the J call TRBJ1-2; maybe TRBD1 (5 bases). CDR3 length equals 16 residues. The V end lost 1 base, the J end lost 6 bases, and 18 bases lay between the germline ends. Germline-derived CDR1 and CDR2 are LGHDT and YNNKEL (reference sequence). As DNA, the CDR3 is TGTGCCAGCAGCCAAGGTCCAGGGAGCGGTCTAAATGGCTACACCTTC. It specifies CASSQGPGSGLNGYTF.

The chain couples TRBV6-1 to TRBJ2-1; 7 bases match TRBD1. Losses at the gene ends were 2 bases for V and 5 bases for J; bases not matched to a gene: 6. CDR1 is MNHNS and CDR2 is SASEGT in the germline V gene. The CDR3 is 15 residues long. The CDR3 spells CASSEWGQFNNEQFF. The CDR3 DNA reads TGTGCCAGCAGTGAATGGGGACAGTTCAACAATGAGCAGTTCTTC.

J is TRBJ1-2 and V is TRBV27, with TRBD1 matching over 8 bases. J lost 5 bases, V lost 5 bases, and 4 bases had no gene match. The CDR3 runs 13 residues. The germline V gene has CDR1 MNHEY and CDR2 SMNVEV (reference sequence). DNA for the CDR3: TGTGCCAGCAGTCAACAGGGGGTGTATGGCTACACCTTC. Translated: CASSQQGVYGYTF.

This chain uses TRBV27 with TRBJ2-3, with 12 bases identical to TRBD2. The CDR3 totals 14 residues. The trim removed 4 bases at V and 8 bases at J, leaving 4 bases unmatched. Looked up from germline, CDR1 is MNHEY and CDR2 is SMNVEV (reference sequence). CDR3: CASSSTSGRGTQYF. The CDR3 DNA reads as TGTGCCAGCAGTTCGACTAGCGGGAGAGGTACGCAGTATTTT.

This clonotype appeared a single time. The chain links TRBV28 to TRBJ1-2; weak D call: TRBD1 (5 bases). Germline CDR1 reads MDHEN; CDR2 reads SYDVKM. CDR3 size: 12 residues. Trimming cost V 7 bases and J 8 bases, with 14 bases left between them. The CDR3 sequence is CASTYGGGGYTF. CDR3 sequence (DNA): TGTGCCAGCACCTACGGGGGAGGAGGCTACACCTTC.

The chain has TRBV7-3 and TRBJ2-1; no clear D gene. Deletions cut 5 bases from V and 1 base from J, with 15 bases between. Germline V gives CDR1 SGHTA, CDR2 FQGTGA. This CDR3 is built from 16 residues. The CDR3 loop reads CASSLTRVASYNEQFF. For the CDR3, the DNA is TGTGCCAGCAGCCTGACCCGTGTCGCGTCCTACAATGAGCAGTTCTTC.

The chain recombines TRBV29-1 with TRBJ2-1, with TRBD2 matching 7 bases. Trimming at V came to 7 bases and at J to 6 bases, leaving 9 bases not matched to a gene. This CDR3 has 13 amino acids. The germline gives CDR1 SQVTM, CDR2 ANQGSEA. The CDR3 spells CSDGGSFRNEQFF. Here the CDR3 DNA reads TGCAGCGACGGGGGGTCTTTCCGCAATGAGCAGTTCTTC.

This chain uses TRBV9 with TRBJ2-5, with 7 bases aligning to TRBD1. V was pared by 4 bases and J by 2 bases, with 8 bases of the junction left unmatched. Per germline, CDR1 SGDLS and CDR2 YYNGEE. The CDR3 extends over 15 amino acids. CDR3 sequence: CASSRSGQEQETQYF. The CDR3 nucleotides read TGTGCCAGCAGCCGGTCTGGACAGGAGCAAGAGACCCAGTACTTC.

The V call is TRBV6-1, the J call TRBJ1-5, with 9 bases identical to TRBD1. Germline trimming cut 5 bases from V and 0 bases from J; bases unmatched to any gene: 8. CDR1 and CDR2 (germline): MNHNS, SASEGT. The CDR3 is 17 amino acids. CDR3 in amino acids: CASSQGQGTYSNQPQHF. The CDR3 nucleotides read TGTGCCAGCAGTCAGGGACAGGGAACTTATAGCAATCAGCCCCAGCATTTT.

V and J are TRBV5-1 and TRBJ2-1; D gene uncertain. The V end was cut by 0 bases, the J end by 7 bases, with 8 bases between. Germline V gene sequence: CDR1 SGHRS, CDR2 YFSETQ. The CDR3 spans 13 residues. The CDR3 sequence: CASSLVSENEQFF. The CDR3 nucleotides read TGCGCCAGCAGCTTGGTATCGGAAAATGAGCAGTTCTTC.

The V and J genes are TRBV29-1 and TRBJ2-6, with TRBD1 matching 8 bases. The CDR3 extends over 14 amino acids. The junction had 5 bases not matched to a gene; V was cut back by 7 bases and J by 3 bases. Germline values: CDR1 SQVTM, CDR2 ANQGSEA. The CDR3 loop is CSAGQGGGANVLTF. The DNA for the CDR3 is TGCAGCGCAGGACAGGGTGGTGGGGCCAACGTCCTGACTTTC.

The genes are TRBV7-9 and TRBJ2-7; D not certain. Germline values: CDR1 SEHNR, CDR2 FQNEAQ (reference sequence). The V and J ends lost 0 bases and 3 bases respectively, with 6 bases between them. The CDR3 length is 13 residues. The CDR3 DNA follows: TGTGCCAGCAGCTTAGCGGTTGACTACGAGCAGTACTTC. This sequence encodes CASSLAVDYEQYF.

J is TRBJ1-5 and V is TRBV16; D is possibly TRBD1 (5 bases). The V end was cut by 0 bases, the J end by 4 bases, with 10 bases between. This CDR3 is built from 15 residues. Germline loops: CDR1 KGHSY, CDR2 FQNENV. CDR3 loop: CASSQSGQLNQPQHF. The CDR3 nucleotides are TGTGCCAGCAGCCAATCGGGGCAGTTGAATCAGCCCCAGCATTTT.